The present entry profiles one TCR beta chain with its context. The record originates from a study of blood T cell repertoires in COVID-19. Produced via immunoSEQ multiplex PCR; TCRdb's table is partial and in-frame only. The sample consists of roughly 200,000 clones, 85% to 90% of them appearing once. With V trimmed by 1 base and J by 6 bases, 6 bases remained unmatched. CDR3 length: 14 amino acids. Germline V gene data show CDR1 as SGHRS and CDR2 as YFSETQ. Sequencing was carried out using peripheral blood. The rearrangement links TRBV5-1 to TRBJ1-1; 7 positions match TRBD1. The clonotype was recovered from a man between 60 and 70 years old with acute or convalescent COVID-19. CDR3 region: CASSLNSQGPEAFF. The CDR3 bases are TGCGCCAGCAGCTTGAATTCACAGGGGCCTGAAGCTTTCTTT. The whole variable domain, filled in from reference TRBV5-1 and TRBJ1-1, reads KAGVTQTPRYLIKTRGQQVTLSCSPISGHRSVSWYQQTPGQGLQFLFEYFSETQRNKGNFPGRFSGRQFSNSRSEMNVSTLELGDSALYLCASSLNSQGPEAFFGQGTRLTVV.